This TCR beta chain was captured in a study of Tregs in tolerant kidney transplant recipients (dated by TCRdb to about 2019). About the study as a whole: Before combined kidney and bone marrow transplantation, this study identified donor-specific regulatory T cells using TCRbeta sequencing and then followed those same cells after transplant. TCRbeta repertoire sequencing was used in a few healthy controls to compare several ways of expanding Tregs specific for an allogeneic donor.

Study-wide conclusions, independent of this receptor: Expanding Tregs with activated donor B cells appeared to identify the most biologically relevant and donor-specific TCRbeta repertoire. Because only a small number of patients were included, the study had limitations, and the results will need to be validated in larger populations as well as under other immunosuppression protocols. Biological reproducibility was not directly addressed, though technical replication error appeared minimal.

Reading the germline V gene gives CDR1 SQVTM and CDR2 ANQGSEA. Between the V and J ends, shortened by 7 bases and 0 bases respectively, the junction contains 10 bases. The CDR3 numbers 13 residues from cysteine through phenylalanine. Only the CDR3 region is kept as DNA, spanning 39 bases read in frame from base 1. Genomic DNA was extracted from sorted cells with the QIAGEN DNeasy Blood and Tissue Kit for TCRbeta CDR3 sequencing. Through immunoSEQ, high-throughput TCRbeta CDR3 sequencing was done commercially, including PCR amplification with internal controls and bias correction. Regarding the original processing steps: Unique productive TCRbeta sequences were defined by CDR3 nucleotide sequence where primers matched, otherwise by CDR3 amino acid sequence with Vbeta and Jbeta genes. As a correction for sorting error, sequences shared between sorted populations at a frequency ratio of 2:1 or less were discarded, and the remaining shared sequences were assigned to the higher population. A sequence was defined as donor-reactive if the sequence was expanded at least 5-fold in CFSE-low cells compared with unstimulated cells and had a frequency of at least 0.01% in CFSE-low cells. Repertoire divergence was quantified by Jensen-Shannon divergence calculated from the top 100 TCRbeta sequences ranked by frequency. For samples with multiple sequencing runs, sorting error was corrected in each run separately before the runs were combined. TCRdb stores this immuneACCESS table with in-frame sequences only. Part of the clones is absent; in the studies checked, under half of the shortfall reflects unresolved V genes, and no reason is known for the rest. That table is the source of V, J and clone size, and D and trimming were worked out from the DNA. This sample has around 120,000 clones in its table, and 92% of those were observed once. Together, the top ten hold nearly 0.6% of the sample.

Comments on this clone: Its antigen remains unidentified. Per-nucleotide qualities are absent, and no much larger clonotype sits a single base away.

Unstimulated Tregs (CD4+CD25+CD127-), CD4+ non-Tregs (CD4+CD25-), CD4 and CD8 cells were FACS-sorted from thawed PBMCs. Healthy control blood came either as purchased buffy coats or from healthy volunteers. Healthy control blood was processed by Ficoll density gradient to PBMCs and cryopreserved; patient PBMCs were collected before and after transplant. Sample: CD4+ T cells from blood. This chain is built from TRBV29-1 and TRBJ1-3; the D gene is possibly TRBD1, with 5 bases matching. This receptor was identified in a human donor in good health. The CDR3 region reads CSAQRGSGNTIYF. The nucleotide sequence is given as TGCAGCGCCCAAAGGGGCTCTGGAAACACCATATATTTT.